One sample yielded the 12 T cell receptor beta chains listed below, sequenced in a study of OX40 agonist ivuxolimab in advanced cancers. Repertoires were generated with immunoSEQ multiplex PCR, while TCRdb's copy carries only in-frame clones and drops some. The table lists about 80,000 clones, around four fifths of them singletons, with approximately 25% in the top ten. Sequenced here: CD4+ or CD8+ T cells sorted from blood, sampled in a trial of the OX40 agonist ivuxolimab. These receptors all come from an adult with an advanced solid tumor such as melanoma, head and neck, liver or kidney cancer.

The chain uses TRBV5-1 and TRBJ1-2; TRBD1 matches at 7 bases. The CDR3 has 15 amino acids. Trimming cost V 4 bases and J 4 bases; bases outside gene matches: 10. Germline V gene lookup returns CDR1 SGHRS and CDR2 YFSETQ. The CDR3 here is CASSTDREGIYGYTF. The DNA of the CDR3 is TGCGCCAGCAGCACAGACAGGGAGGGCATCTATGGCTACACCTTC.

V is TRBV6-5 and J is TRBJ1-1; 8 bases match TRBD1. The CDR3 totals 14 residues. V lost 0 bases and J lost 3; bases outside the gene matches: 0. Germline V gene data show CDR1 as MNHEY and CDR2 as SVGAGI. The CDR3 protein is CASSYSTGDTEAFF. For the CDR3, the DNA is TGTGCCAGCAGTTACTCGACAGGGGACACTGAAGCTTTCTTT.

The chain is built from TRBV11-2 and TRBJ1-6; 8 nucleotides align to TRBD1. There are 15 residues in the CDR3. From germline, CDR1 is SGHAT and CDR2 FQNNGV. With 3 bases clipped from V and 7 bases from J, the junction kept 5 bases outside the gene matches. CDR3 amino acids: CASSFRGLENSPLHF. The CDR3 nucleotides read TGTGCCAGCAGCTTCAGGGGGCTGGAGAATTCACCCCTCCACTTT.

The chain carries TRBV30 and TRBJ1-1; D uncertain. CDR1 is GTSNPN, CDR2 SVGIG, per germline (reference sequence). This CDR3 is built from 13 residues. Trimming cost V 4 bases and J 1 base, with 10 bases left between them. The CDR3 DNA is TGTGCCTGGATGAGGGTAACGAACACTGAAGCTTTCTTT. As protein: CAWMRVTNTEAFF.

V and J are TRBV15 and TRBJ2-7; D not resolved. This CDR3 has 11 residues. The V end lost 1 base, the J end lost 6 bases, and 4 bases lay between the germline ends. The V gene's germline CDR1 is LNHNV and CDR2 YYDKDF (reference sequence). CDR3 loop: CATSRGAEQYF. CDR3 nucleotide sequence: TGTGCCACCAGCAGAGGGGCCGAGCAGTACTTC.

The chain has TRBV6-9 and TRBJ2-6; D remains unclear. Trimming shortened V by 8 bases and J by 5 bases, and 13 bases separated the two germline ends. CDR1 is MNHGY and CDR2 is SVAAGI in the germline V gene. The CDR3 is 14 residues long. The DNA for the CDR3 is TGTGCCAGCTTACGACAAAGTCGGGCCAACGTCCTGACTTTC. Amino acids: CASLRQSRANVLTF.

The chain employs TRBV5-6 and TRBJ2-3; D remains unclear. The V gene lost 0 bases and the J gene lost 2 bases, with 13 bases spanning the gap. Per the germline V gene, CDR1 is SGHDT and CDR2 is YYEEEE. This CDR3 has 16 residues. CDR3 sequence (DNA): TGTGCCAGCAGCTTGGGTGGCAGCTATTTCACAGATACGCAGTATTTT. It is translated as CASSLGGSYFTDTQYF.

The J gene is TRBJ1-5, the V gene TRBV1. TRBV1 is a pseudogene segment. CDR3 length: 15 amino acids. Here the CDR3 reads CTSSGGRTSNQPQHF. The CDR3 DNA reads as TGCACCAGCAGCGGTGGACGGACTAGCAATCAGCCCCAGCATTTT.

The rearrangement uses TRBV2 and TRBJ1-1; TRBD1 might be the D (5 bases). The CDR3 totals 14 residues. Germline V gene data show CDR1 as SNHLY and CDR2 as FYNNEI. V was clipped by 5 bases and J by 0 bases, with 10 bases between them. This chain's CDR3 is CASSRDPMNTEAFF. The CDR3 DNA follows: TGTGCCAGCAGTAGGGACCCCATGAACACTGAAGCTTTCTTT. Full variable domain (missing parts from reference TRBV2 and TRBJ1-1): EPEVTQTPSHQVTQMGQEVILRCVPISNHLYFYWYRQILGQKVEFLVSFYNNEISEKSEIFDDQFSVERPDGSNFTLKIRSTKLEDSAMYFCASSRDPMNTEAFFGQGTRLTVV.

This chain joins TRBV6-5 and TRBJ1-5; no clear D gene. Germline values: CDR1 MNHEY, CDR2 SVGAGI. Trimming left V 0 bases short and J 1 base short, with 7 bases between. The CDR3 length is 15 residues. DNA of the CDR3: TGTGCCAGCAGTTACTCGGGAGGGAGCAATCAGCCCCAGCATTTT. Protein product: CASSYSGGSNQPQHF.

The chain's CDR3 is CASSIGGSSPLHF. The CDR3 DNA reads as TGTGCCAGTAGTATCGGGGGAAGTTCACCCCTCCACTTT. The chain combines TRBV19 with TRBJ1-6; D possibly corresponds to TRBD1 (5 bases). The V and J ends lost 3 bases and 9 bases respectively, with 9 bases between them. This CDR3 has 13 residues. Germline V CDR1 and CDR2: LNHDA, SQIVND (reference sequence).

The genes are TRBV15 and TRBJ2-3; D possibly corresponds to TRBD1 (5 bases). Germline values: CDR1 LNHNV, CDR2 YYDKDF (reference sequence). This CDR3 spans 11 amino acids. V dropped 8 bases and J dropped 3 bases, with 6 bases sitting between them. CDR3 residues: CATSGTDTQYF. The CDR3 DNA follows: TGTGCCACCTCAGGGACAGATACGCAGTATTTT.